Detailed here is one TCR beta chain. This PCR relied on a set of 60 Vbeta primers and 13 Jbeta primers. Some clones are missing from TCRdb's copy, which holds only in-frame ones; the method was immunoSEQ multiplex PCR. This repertoire shows about 160,000 clones, roughly 80% found once; its top ten account for 2% to 2.5%. The V gene's germline CDR1 is MNHNY and CDR2 SVGAGI (reference sequence). The junction had 4 bases not matched to a gene; V was cut back by 6 bases and J by 1 base. The CDR3 length is 15 residues. This specimen belongs to a study of cytomegalovirus exposure and HLA in healthy donors. This TCR was sampled from a man aged 45-65 years in good health and CMV-seropositive. Sequenced: PBMCs. The rearrangement joins TRBV6-6 to TRBJ2-7, with TRBD1 identical over 12 bases. CDR3 region: CASREGQGASYEQYF. CDR3 nucleotides: TGTGCCAGCAGAGAGGGACAGGGGGCTTCCTACGAGCAGTACTTC.